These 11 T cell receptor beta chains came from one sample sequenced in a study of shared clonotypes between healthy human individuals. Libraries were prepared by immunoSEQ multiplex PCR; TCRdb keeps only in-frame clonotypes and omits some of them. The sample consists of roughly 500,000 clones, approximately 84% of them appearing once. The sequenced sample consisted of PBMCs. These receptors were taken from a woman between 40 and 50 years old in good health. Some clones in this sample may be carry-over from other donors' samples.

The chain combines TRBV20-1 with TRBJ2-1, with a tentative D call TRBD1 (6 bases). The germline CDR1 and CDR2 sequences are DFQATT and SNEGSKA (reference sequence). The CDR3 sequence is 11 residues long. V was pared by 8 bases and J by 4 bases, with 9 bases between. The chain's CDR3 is CSPQGYNEQFF. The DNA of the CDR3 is TGCAGTCCACAGGGATACAATGAGCAGTTCTTC.

In DNA form, the CDR3 reads TGTGCCATCAGTGAGGCCCCGGGACAGGGGGTTATGTTTGAAAAACTGTTTTTT. This encodes CAISEAPGQGVMFEKLFF. The chain recombines TRBV10-3 with TRBJ1-4, with TRBD1 identical over 11 bases. The CDR3 covers 18 residues. J gave up 7 bases and V 2 bases, and 12 bases lay outside the gene matches. Germline CDR1 and CDR2: ENHRY and SYGVKD.

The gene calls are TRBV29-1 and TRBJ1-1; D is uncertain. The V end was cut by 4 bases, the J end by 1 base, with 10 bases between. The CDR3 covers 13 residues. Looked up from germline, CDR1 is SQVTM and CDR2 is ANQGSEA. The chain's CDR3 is CSVGVTSNTEAFF. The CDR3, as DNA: TGCAGCGTTGGCGTCACGTCGAACACTGAAGCTTTCTTT.

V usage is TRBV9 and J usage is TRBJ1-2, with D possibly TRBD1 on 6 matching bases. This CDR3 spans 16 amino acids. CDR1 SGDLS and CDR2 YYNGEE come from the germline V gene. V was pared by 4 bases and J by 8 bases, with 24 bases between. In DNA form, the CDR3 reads TGTGCCAGCAGCCGGTCCCCTGGGGGCGAGCGAGGAGGCTACACCTTC. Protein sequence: CASSRSPGGERGGYTF.

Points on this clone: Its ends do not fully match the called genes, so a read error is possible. The chain's CDR3 is CASSRGQSTEAFF. The CDR3 nucleotides read TGCGCCAGCAGCCGAGGACAGAGCACTGAAGCTTTCTTT. The chain couples TRBV7-2 to TRBJ1-1; D is perhaps TRBD1 (6 bases). Germline CDR1 SGHTA, CDR2 FQGNSA. This CDR3 contains 13 residues.

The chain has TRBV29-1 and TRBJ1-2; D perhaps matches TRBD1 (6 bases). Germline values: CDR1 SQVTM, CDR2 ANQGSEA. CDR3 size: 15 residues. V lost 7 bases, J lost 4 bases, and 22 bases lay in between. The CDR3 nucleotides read TGCAGCGCGTACGGGACACAGCAATACCTCTATGGCTACACCTTC. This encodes CSAYGTQQYLYGYTF. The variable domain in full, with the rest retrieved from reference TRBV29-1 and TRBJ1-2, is SAVISQKPSRDICQRGTSLTIQCQVDSQVTMMFWYRQQPGQSLTLIATANQGSEATYESGFVIDKFPISRPNLTFSTLTVSNMSPEDSSIYLCSAYGTQQYLYGYTFGSGTRLTVV.

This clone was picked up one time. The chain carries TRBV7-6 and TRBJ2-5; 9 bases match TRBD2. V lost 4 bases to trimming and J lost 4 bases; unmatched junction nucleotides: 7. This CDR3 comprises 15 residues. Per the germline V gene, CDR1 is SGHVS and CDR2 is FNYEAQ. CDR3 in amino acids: CASSSQGGRGETQYF. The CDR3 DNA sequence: TGTGCCAGCAGCTCCCAGGGCGGGAGGGGAGAGACCCAGTACTTC.

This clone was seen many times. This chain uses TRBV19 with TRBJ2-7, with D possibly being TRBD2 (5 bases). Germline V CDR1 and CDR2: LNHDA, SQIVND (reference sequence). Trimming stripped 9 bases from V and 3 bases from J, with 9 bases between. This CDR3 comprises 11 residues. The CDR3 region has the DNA TGTGCCAGCGACGCGGGCTACGAGCAGTACTTC. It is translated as CASDAGYEQYF.

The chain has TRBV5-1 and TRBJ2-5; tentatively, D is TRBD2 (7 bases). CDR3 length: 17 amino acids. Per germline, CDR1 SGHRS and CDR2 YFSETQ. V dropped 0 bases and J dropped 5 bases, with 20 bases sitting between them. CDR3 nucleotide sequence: TGCGCCAGCAGCTTGGGCGGGGGCAGGGGCGCCATGGAGACCCAGTACTTC. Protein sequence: CASSLGGGRGAMETQYF.

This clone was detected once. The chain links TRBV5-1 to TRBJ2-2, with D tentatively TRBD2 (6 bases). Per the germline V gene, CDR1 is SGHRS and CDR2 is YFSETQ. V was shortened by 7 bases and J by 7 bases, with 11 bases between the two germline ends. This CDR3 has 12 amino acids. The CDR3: CASGPGGGELFF. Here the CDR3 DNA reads TGCGCCAGCGGCCCCGGGGGCGGGGAGCTGTTTTTT.

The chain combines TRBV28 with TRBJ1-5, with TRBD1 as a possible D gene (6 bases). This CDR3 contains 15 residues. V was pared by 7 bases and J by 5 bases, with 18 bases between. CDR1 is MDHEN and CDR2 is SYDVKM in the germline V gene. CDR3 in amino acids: CASTPDRSDYQPQHF. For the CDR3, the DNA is TGTGCCAGCACCCCCGACAGGTCCGATTATCAGCCCCAGCATTTT.